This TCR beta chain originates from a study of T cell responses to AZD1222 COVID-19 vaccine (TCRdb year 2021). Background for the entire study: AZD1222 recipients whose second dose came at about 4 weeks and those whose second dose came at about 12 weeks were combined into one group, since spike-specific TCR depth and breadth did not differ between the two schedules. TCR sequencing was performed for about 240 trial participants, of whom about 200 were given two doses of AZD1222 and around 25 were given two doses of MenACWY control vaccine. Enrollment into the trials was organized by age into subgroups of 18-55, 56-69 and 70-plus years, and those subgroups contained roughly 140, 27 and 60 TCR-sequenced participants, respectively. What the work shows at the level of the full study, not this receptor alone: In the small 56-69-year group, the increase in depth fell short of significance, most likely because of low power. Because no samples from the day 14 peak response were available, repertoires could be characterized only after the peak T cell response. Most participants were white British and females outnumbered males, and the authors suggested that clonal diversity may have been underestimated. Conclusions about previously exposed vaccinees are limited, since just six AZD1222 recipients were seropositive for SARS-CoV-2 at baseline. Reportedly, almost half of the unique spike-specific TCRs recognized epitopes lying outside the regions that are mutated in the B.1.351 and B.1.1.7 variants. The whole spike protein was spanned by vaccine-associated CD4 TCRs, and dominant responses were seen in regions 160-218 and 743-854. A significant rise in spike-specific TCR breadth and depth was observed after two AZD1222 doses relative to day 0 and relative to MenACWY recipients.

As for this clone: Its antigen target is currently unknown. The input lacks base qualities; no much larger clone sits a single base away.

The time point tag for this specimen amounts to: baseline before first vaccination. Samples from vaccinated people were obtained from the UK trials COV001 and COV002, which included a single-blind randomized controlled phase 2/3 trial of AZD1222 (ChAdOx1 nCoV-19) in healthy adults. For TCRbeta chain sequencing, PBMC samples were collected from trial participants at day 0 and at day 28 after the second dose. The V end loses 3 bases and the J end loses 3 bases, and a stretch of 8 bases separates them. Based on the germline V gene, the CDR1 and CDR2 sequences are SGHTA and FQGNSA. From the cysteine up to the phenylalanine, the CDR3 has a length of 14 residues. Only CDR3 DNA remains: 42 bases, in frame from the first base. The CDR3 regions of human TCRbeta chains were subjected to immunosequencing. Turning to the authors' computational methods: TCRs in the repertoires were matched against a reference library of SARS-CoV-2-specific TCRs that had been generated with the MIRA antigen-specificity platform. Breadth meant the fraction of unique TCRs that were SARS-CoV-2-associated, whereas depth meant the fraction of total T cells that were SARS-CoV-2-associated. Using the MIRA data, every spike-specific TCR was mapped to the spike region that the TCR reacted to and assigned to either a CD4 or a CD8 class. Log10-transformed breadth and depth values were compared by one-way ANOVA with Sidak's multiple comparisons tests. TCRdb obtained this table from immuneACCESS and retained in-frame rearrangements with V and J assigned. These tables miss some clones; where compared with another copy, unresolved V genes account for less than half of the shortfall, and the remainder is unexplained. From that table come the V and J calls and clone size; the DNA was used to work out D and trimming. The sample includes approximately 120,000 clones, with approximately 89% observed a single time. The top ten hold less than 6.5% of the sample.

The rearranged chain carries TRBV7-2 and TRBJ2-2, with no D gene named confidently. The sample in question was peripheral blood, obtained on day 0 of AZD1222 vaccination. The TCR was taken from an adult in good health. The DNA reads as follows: TGTGCCAGCAGCTTCCAGGTTCACACCGGGGAGCTGTTTTTT. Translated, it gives CASSFQVHTGELFF.